This TCR beta chain was obtained from a study of shared clonotypes between healthy human individuals. Looked up from germline, CDR1 is GTSNPN and CDR2 is SVGIG (reference sequence). This CDR3 has 13 amino acids. Trimming shortened V by 4 bases and J by 6 bases, and 12 bases separated the two germline ends. Original processing notes: Owing to the provision of junction-only sequences devoid of quality scores by immunoSEQ, filtering differed. Some clones are missing from TCRdb's copy, which holds only in-frame ones; the method was immunoSEQ multiplex PCR. That table is the source of V, J and clone size, and D and trimming were worked out from the DNA. Of approximately 500,000 clones in the sample, about 72% were seen once.

The sequence was obtained from a woman between 40 and 55 years old in good health. Some clones in this sample may be carry-over from other donors' samples. Sample: PBMCs. This chain connects TRBV30 to TRBJ2-2; possibly TRBD1 for D (7 bases). This chain's CDR3 is CAWTGGFSGELFF. The DNA of the CDR3 is TGTGCCTGGACAGGGGGGTTCTCCGGGGAGCTGTTTTTT.